This T cell receptor (beta chain) was recorded in a study of cytomegalovirus exposure and HLA in healthy donors. TCRdb's table, derived via immunoSEQ multiplex PCR, lists solely in-frame clones and lacks some. This table holds under 400,000 clones, 70% to 90% found once. Whole-study results and caveats: Under in vitro conditions, a few CMV-associated chains were confirmed as specific for CMV antigens.

Germline V lookup: CDR1 SGHRS, CDR2 YFSETQ. V shed 0 bases and J shed 3 bases, with 7 bases lying between them. The CDR3 sequence is 14 residues long. This clone has just a few counts. Its antigen is unidentified. Other nucleotide sequences in the sample specify the same CDR3. The specimen sequenced was PBMCs. The chain has TRBV5-1 and TRBJ1-3, with D possibly matching TRBD1 (6 bases). The receptor was derived from a man aged 30 to 39 in good health and CMV-seronegative. Written as DNA, the CDR3 is TGCGCCAGCAGCTTGGAGGGGGTTGGAAACACCATATATTTT. The encoded protein is CASSLEGVGNTIYF.